This T cell receptor beta chain stems from a study of shared clonotypes between healthy human individuals. Sequencing was performed with immunoSEQ multiplex PCR; in TCRdb, only in-frame clones are kept and a portion is missing. The data hold about 2.3 million clones, with approximately 95% observed a single time. Looked up from germline, CDR1 is SGHNT and CDR2 is YYREEE (reference sequence). V gave up 10 bases and J gave up 0 bases, with 13 bases separating them. This CDR3 spans 13 amino acids. What was sequenced was naive CD4+ T cells from PBMCs. Stated subset: CD45RA+ positively selected. The receptor was derived from a young man in good health. Some clones in this sample may be carry-over from other donors' samples. The rearrangement uses TRBV5-4 and TRBJ1-1; D unclear. CDR3 sequence: CAGRSGVNTEAFF. In nucleotides, the CDR3 is TGTGCCGGCCGATCAGGAGTGAACACTGAAGCTTTCTTT.